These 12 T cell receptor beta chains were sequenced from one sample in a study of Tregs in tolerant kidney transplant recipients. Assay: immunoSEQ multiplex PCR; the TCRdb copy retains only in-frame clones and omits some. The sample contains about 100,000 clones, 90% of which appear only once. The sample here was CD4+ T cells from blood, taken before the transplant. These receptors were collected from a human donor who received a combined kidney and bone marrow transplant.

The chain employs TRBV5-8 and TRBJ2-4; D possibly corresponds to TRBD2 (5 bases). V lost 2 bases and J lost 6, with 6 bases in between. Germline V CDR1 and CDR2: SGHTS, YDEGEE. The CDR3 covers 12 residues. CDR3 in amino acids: CASSLRGNIQYF. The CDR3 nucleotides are TGTGCCAGCAGCTTACGGGGAAACATTCAGTACTTC.

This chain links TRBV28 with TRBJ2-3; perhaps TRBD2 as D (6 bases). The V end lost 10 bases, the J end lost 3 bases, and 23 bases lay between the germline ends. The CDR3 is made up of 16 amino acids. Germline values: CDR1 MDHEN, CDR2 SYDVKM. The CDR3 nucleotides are TGTGCCACCAAGAGGGGACTGGGGAAGGGGACAGATACGCAGTATTTT. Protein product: CATKRGLGKGTDTQYF.

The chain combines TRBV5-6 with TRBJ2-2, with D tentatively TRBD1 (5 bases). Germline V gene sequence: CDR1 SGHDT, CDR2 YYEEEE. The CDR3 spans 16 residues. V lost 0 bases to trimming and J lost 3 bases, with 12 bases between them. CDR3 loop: CASSLDQGSDTGELFF. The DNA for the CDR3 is TGTGCCAGCAGCTTGGATCAGGGATCGGACACCGGGGAGCTGTTTTTT.

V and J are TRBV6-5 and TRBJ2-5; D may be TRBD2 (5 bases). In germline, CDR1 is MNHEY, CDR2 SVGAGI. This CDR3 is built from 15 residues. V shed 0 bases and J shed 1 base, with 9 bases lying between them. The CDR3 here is CASSYSIATQETQYF. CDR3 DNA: TGTGCCAGCAGTTACTCTATAGCGACCCAAGAGACCCAGTACTTC.

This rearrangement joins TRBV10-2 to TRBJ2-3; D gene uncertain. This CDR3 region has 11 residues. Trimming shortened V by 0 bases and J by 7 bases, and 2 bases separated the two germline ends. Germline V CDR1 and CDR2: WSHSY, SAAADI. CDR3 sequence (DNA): TGCGCCAGCAGTGAGTCCAATACGCAGTATTTT. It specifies CASSESNTQYF.

The CDR3: CASSGTGTKGTEAFF. The CDR3 nucleotides are TGTGCCAGCAGCGGCACAGGGACGAAGGGCACTGAAGCTTTCTTT. The chain is built from TRBV7-8 and TRBJ1-1; the D gene is possibly TRBD1 (6 bases). Deletions cut 5 bases from V and 4 bases from J, with 17 bases between. From germline, CDR1 is SGHVS and CDR2 FQNEAQ. The CDR3 totals 15 residues.

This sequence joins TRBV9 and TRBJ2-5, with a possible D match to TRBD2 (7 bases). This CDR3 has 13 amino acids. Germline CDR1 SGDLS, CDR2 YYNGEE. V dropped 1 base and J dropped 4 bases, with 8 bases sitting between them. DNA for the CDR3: TGTGCCAGCAGCGTAAGGGGGGGAGAGACCCAGTACTTC. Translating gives CASSVRGGETQYF.

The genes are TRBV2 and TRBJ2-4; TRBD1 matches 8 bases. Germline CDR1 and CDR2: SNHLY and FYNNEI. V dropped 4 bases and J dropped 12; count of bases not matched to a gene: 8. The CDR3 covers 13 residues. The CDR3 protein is CASSGRTGNDQYF. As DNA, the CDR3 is TGTGCCAGCAGTGGCCGGACAGGGAATGATCAGTACTTC.

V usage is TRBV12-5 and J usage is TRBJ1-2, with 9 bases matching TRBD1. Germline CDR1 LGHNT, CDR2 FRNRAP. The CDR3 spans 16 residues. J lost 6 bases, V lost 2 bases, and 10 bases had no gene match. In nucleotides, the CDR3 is TGTGCTAGTGGTTTGCCCCCTGGGACAGGGTTAAATGGCTACACCTTC. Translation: CASGLPPGTGLNGYTF. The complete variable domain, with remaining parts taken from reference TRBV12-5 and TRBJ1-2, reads DARVTQTPRHKVTEMGQEVTMRCQPILGHNTVFWYRQTMMQGLELLAYFRNRAPLDDSGMPKDRFSAEMPDATLATLKIQPSEPRDSAVYFCASGLPPGTGLNGYTFGSGTRLTVV.

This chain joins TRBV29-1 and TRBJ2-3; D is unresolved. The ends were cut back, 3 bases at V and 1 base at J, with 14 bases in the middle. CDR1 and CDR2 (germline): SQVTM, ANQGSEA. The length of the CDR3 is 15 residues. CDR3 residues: CSVDLHGPGTDTQYF. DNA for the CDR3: TGCAGCGTTGACCTCCATGGCCCAGGCACAGATACGCAGTATTTT.

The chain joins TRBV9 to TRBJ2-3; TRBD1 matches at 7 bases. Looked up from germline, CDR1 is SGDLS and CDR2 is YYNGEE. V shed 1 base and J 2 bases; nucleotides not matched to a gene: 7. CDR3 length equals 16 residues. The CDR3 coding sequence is TGTGCCAGCAGCGTACGGACAGGAGATTCCACAGATACGCAGTATTTT. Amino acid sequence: CASSVRTGDSTDTQYF.

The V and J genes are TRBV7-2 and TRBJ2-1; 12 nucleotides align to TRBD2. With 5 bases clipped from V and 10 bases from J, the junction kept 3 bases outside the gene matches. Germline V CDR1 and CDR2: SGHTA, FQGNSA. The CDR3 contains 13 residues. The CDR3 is CASSRLAGDEQFF. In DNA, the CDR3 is TGTGCCAGCAGCCGACTAGCGGGAGACGAGCAGTTCTTC.